The sequence of this TCR beta chain was determined in a study of blood T cell repertoires in COVID-19. Study summary: Sources were T cells, B-cell-depleted T cells, or PBMCs; the material itself was cDNA or gDNA.

The CDR3 covers 13 residues. Germline values: CDR1 MNHEY, CDR2 SMNVEV (reference sequence). Trimming took 3 bases from V and 3 from J, leaving 9 bases between them. Source study methods: How many nucleated cells were present was estimated from reference gene primer amplification. Using immunoSEQ multiplex PCR, the repertoire was profiled, and TCRdb retains in-frame clones only, with some absent. V and J calls plus clone size are reproduced from that table; the DNA served to infer D and trimming. The sample has over 100,000 clones, over 60% seen once. The TCR originated in a woman in her 70s with acute or convalescent COVID-19. The sequenced sample was peripheral blood. The chain uses TRBV27 and TRBJ2-7; D is undetermined. The CDR3 region is CASSFADLYEQYF. CDR3 coding DNA: TGTGCCAGCAGTTTTGCGGATCTCTACGAGCAGTACTTC.